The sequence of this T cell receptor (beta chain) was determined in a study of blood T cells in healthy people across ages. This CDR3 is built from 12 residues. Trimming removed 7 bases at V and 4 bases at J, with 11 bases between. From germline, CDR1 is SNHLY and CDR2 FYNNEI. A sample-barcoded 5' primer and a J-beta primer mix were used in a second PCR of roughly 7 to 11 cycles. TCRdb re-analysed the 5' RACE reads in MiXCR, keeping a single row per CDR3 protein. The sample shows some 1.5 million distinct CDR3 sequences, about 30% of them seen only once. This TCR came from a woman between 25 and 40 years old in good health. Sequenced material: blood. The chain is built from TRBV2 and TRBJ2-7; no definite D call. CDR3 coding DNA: TGTGCCAGCAATCCGGGCCGTTACGAGCAGTACTTC. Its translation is CASNPGRYEQYF.